This TCR beta chain came from a study of cytomegalovirus exposure and HLA in healthy donors (dated by TCRdb to about 2017). For context, the study as a whole: An earlier analysis of some 600 of the donors reported 276 Gb of sequence data and some 110 million unique TCR beta sequences obtained from roughly 180 million T cells. In the later analysis, no new phenotypic data were used to find candidate immune exposures; instead, reliance was placed on TCR beta sequences and their occurrence across donors. Typing coverage varied by locus: 629-630 donors for A, B, C, DRB1 and DQB1; roughly 500 for DQA1; approximately 570 for DPA1; 450 to 480 for DPB1. The T cell repertoires of 666 subjects were profiled by immunosequencing and related to cytomegalovirus serostatus. Donor age, sex, ethnicity and CMV serostatus were compiled alongside the repertoire data. In addition to the first cohort of 500 to 850 subjects, a separate validation cohort of 120 different subjects was used. High-throughput TCR immunosequencing, statistical association of individual TCRs with disease status, and machine learning were combined to predict cytomegalovirus infection status. To study patterns of TCR occurrence, a later analysis re-analyzed previously published TCR beta repertoires from around 670 donors and added high-resolution HLA genotyping. Four or five DR-DQ haplotypes were handled as single units for association and clustering, since linkage in the cohort was strong. Roughly 300 gigabases of sequencing data and 70 million to 85 million unique TCR sequences were included in an early release covering around 650 HLA-typed donors. A later genetic analysis took genome-wide SNP genotypes for about 60% of the roughly 670 donors and used that subset as a discovery cohort. To decide whether each TCR beta V gene segment behaved as functional or pseudogenic, an earlier analysis of fewer than 750 of the donors relied on high-throughput TCR beta sequencing. Among the roughly 430 genotyped donors, more than 70% belonged to the genetic ancestry cluster associated with self-reported Caucasian donors. The study aimed to test whether signatures of past pathogen exposure could be identified by cataloging public T cell receptors. All discovery cohort repertoires had been generated using a single sequencing platform. HLA typing included class I and class II loci at four-digit resolution. Among around 400 genotyped donors of the cohort, an average of roughly 230,000 unique TCR beta nucleotide sequences was sequenced per donor, of which about 19% were non-productive. Overall study outcomes, separate from this receptor: HLA typing was unavailable for some donors at each locus, so association tests used only the typed subset. A cluster of highly shared sequence variants was judged likely to represent a technical artifact of the sequencing pipeline. Several of the top co-occurrence clusters appeared to be linked to parvovirus B19, influenza, CMV and Epstein-Barr virus, according to a later analysis. A few of the identified cytomegalovirus-associated TCR beta chains were confirmed in vitro to be specific for cytomegalovirus antigens. In a later analysis, most CMV-associated TCR beta chains were found to appear HLA-restricted, with HLA associations seemingly driven largely by CMV exposure. Only TCR beta chains were sequenced in this cohort, and the absence of alpha or paired-chain data limited detectable features. Strong co-occurrence of HLA alleles, especially DR and DQ, made assigning TCR associations to individual alleles difficult. In the study, some 180 TCR beta chains were listed as associated with cytomegalovirus. Most TCR sequences were seen in very few donors, while some public TCRs were found in many individuals. Correlated functional status among segregating V segments might reflect linkage disequilibrium, but an unknown experimental factor could not be ruled out. Sequencing depth was assumed to be roughly uniform across donors in the presence/absence analyses, though that assumption may not hold. CMV serostatus was the only immune exposure information available for the cohort. In a later analysis, HLA-associated TCR beta chains were found to be more clonally expanded and to have lower generation probabilities than equally common non-associated chains. A further reported finding was that TCR beta sequences accurately predicted the HLA-A and HLA-B alleles for most subjects in the first cohort. Broadly in line with IMGT annotations, most TCR beta V segments showed up in productive rearrangements about 87% or about 30% of the time in an earlier analysis of roughly 590 of the donors. The earlier analysis of approximately 590 of the donors excluded approximately 17 rarely observed V segments, including chromosome 9 orphons, because counts were too low. In a later genetic analysis, a missense DCLRE1C variant was associated with V-gene and J-gene trimming of TCR beta chains, and the association was replicated in an independent cohort. A later analysis found that TCR association rates varied across HLA loci, with DRB1 alleles showing the most associated TCRs and HLA-C alleles the fewest. The classifier was reported to diagnose cytomegalovirus status with high specificity and sensitivity in both the original cohort and the validation cohort. Specific HLA alleles were associated with 16,951 TCR beta sequences at a false discovery rate of 0.05 in a later analysis. According to a later genetic analysis, donors in an Asian-associated ancestry cluster had fewer N-insertions in productive TCRs than the roughly 700-donor mean. Because the 87-base-pair reads could not distinguish some IMGT-functional V segments, including TRBV6-2 and TRBV6-3, those segments were excluded. The authors suggested that the approach could potentially be extended to other disease states and immunological phenotypes.

The library was made by the immunoSEQ multiplex PCR assay. The multiplex PCR relied on a mix of 60 forward primers for TCR Vbeta segments and 13 reverse primers for TCR Jbeta segments. The CDR3 region of rearranged TCR beta genes was amplified from genomic DNA by a multiplex PCR assay. The amplified TCR beta libraries were sequenced on the Illumina HiSeq System as 87-base-pair reads. In the paper's pipeline: A later analysis tallied around 80 million unique TCR beta chains across the 650 to 750 repertoires, and approximately 9.9 million of those chains were shared by two or more donors. Raw reads were error-corrected and collapsed into unique sequences by a nearest-neighbor algorithm in which closely related sequences were merged to remove PCR and sequencing errors. To assign V, D and J gene segments, CDR3 sequences were aligned to IMGT reference sequences. For a sequence to be retained, a match of at least six nucleotides was required to both a V gene segment and a J gene segment. Rearrangements were classified as productive when the CDR3 lacked stop codons and remained in frame with V and J, and all other rearrangements were classified as non-productive. CDR3 was defined by IMGT convention, running from the second conserved V-encoded cysteine to the conserved J-encoded phenylalanine. Sequences without an unambiguous match to a single V gene segment were excluded from the earlier analysis of 450 to 750 of the donors. In an earlier analysis of about 590 of the donors, a V segment was called functional when productive rearrangements were above 56.7%, and segregating when the standard deviation between donors exceeded 5%. A statistical classification framework was built for diagnosing cytomegalovirus status from the catalog of TCR beta chain sequences. In a later analysis, V and J genes were assigned by comparing TCR nucleotide sequences against IMGT/GENE-DB human TR gene sequences. In a later analysis, CDR3 sequences and most-parsimonious VDJ recombination scenarios were assigned using the TCRdist pipeline. In a later analysis, each TCR beta chain was defined by its CDR3 amino acid sequence together with its V-gene family, and reads lacking a unique V-gene family were excluded. A later analysis removed roughly 590 highly shared, low-generation-probability nucleotide sequences to deal with suspected cross-contamination and a sequencing artifact. In a later analysis, a clonal expansion index for each public chain was calculated from normalized within-repertoire ranks of inferred template counts. In a later analysis, generation probabilities were computed using a VDJ recombination model fitted to out-of-frame rearrangements, and the results were checked against IGoR. A later analysis scored TCR-TCR, TCR-HLA and TCR-CMV co-occurrence with hypergeometric tests, applying a repertoire-size bias correction to TCR pairs. A later analysis estimated false discovery rates by permuting HLA or CMV assignments 20 times. In a later analysis, co-occurring TCRs were grouped using DBSCAN, with TCRdist sequence similarity added in when clustering inside HLA-allele-positive subsets. Co-occurrence clustering excluded repertoires with fewer than 30,000 or more than 120,000 public chains, plus five with anomalous nucleotide sharing. Entries here come from immuneACCESS through TCRdb and include only in-frame sequences with V and J called. Some clones fail to appear in such tables; in the studies checked, an unresolved V gene covers under half of the shortfall, and the cause of the remainder is unknown. That table gives V, J and clone size, and the DNA gave D and trimming. The sample profile shows approximately 110,000 clones; less than 80% of them were found once. Less than 4.5% of the sample lies in the top ten.

This clone was recorded a few times. This receptor's antigen is unknown. The sample holds no much larger clone one base away, and base qualities are not on file. V is pared back by 3 bases and J by 3 bases, with 8 bases lying between the germline termini. CDR1 MNHEY and CDR2 SMNVEV are derived from the germline V gene (reference sequence). The CDR3, from cysteine to phenylalanine, totals 13 residues. Solely the CDR3 DNA is kept, with 39 bases framed from the first base. The cohort consisted of 666 healthy bone marrow donors. At the time of sampling, every cohort member was nominally healthy, though immune exposures that went unrecorded were likely present. The donor tested CMV seropositive, placing the donor among the 250 to 350 seropositive members of the cohort. A peripheral blood sample was collected from each donor, and TCR beta sequencing was performed on peripheral blood mononuclear cells. The Qiagen DNeasy Blood Extraction Kit was used to extract genomic DNA from the blood cell samples.

The receptor comes from a man younger than 40 in good health and CMV-seropositive. The chain is assembled from TRBV27 and TRBJ1-1, with TRBD1 as a weak D call on 5 bases. Specimen: PBMCs. The CDR3 reads CASSFTGDTEAFF. The DNA is as follows: TGTGCCAGCAGTTTTACGGGGGACACTGAAGCTTTCTTT.